This T cell receptor (beta chain) was found in a study of T cells in Graves' hyperthyroidism and ophthalmopathy. General study findings and limits: Ophthalmopathy stood apart from stable hyperthyroidism in a 13 V-J model. In the blood, most expanded thyroid clonotypes above 0.001 appeared as well.

Patients with ophthalmopathy all had a Clinical Activity Score of at least 3, a NOSPECS grade of at least 4 and duration under 3 months. Each diagnosis was grounded in clinical symptoms, serum thyroxine and TRAb, thyroid ultrasound, and orbital computed tomography. The length of the CDR3 is 14 residues. The V gene lost 5 bases and the J gene lost 5 bases, with 13 bases spanning the gap. TCR beta CDR3 sequences were amplified from RNA transcripts. The HTBI primer set was used in a first-round RT-PCR of the TCR CDR3. From the multiplex PCR reads, TCRdb called clonotypes with MiXCR, one entry per CDR3 protein. The sample carries about 290,000 distinct CDR3 sequences, approximately 15% recorded once. This clonotype was observed at least ten times. Its target is not known.

Input material: blood. This sequence was found in a woman aged 60-70 years with Graves' ophthalmopathy. The J gene is TRBJ1-5, the V gene TRBV12-3 or TRBV12-4, with D perhaps TRBD1 (5 bases). The CDR3 DNA follows: TGTGCCAGCAGTCCATTGGGGGGGGATCAGCCCCAGCATTTT. It encodes CASSPLGGDQPQHF.